The entry below describes one TCR beta chain. Its antigen is currently unknown. The TCR beta cDNA libraries contained unique molecular identifiers. TCRdb independently ran MiXCR on the PCR reads; one entry per CDR3 protein. The sample has about 820,000 distinct CDR3 sequences; approximately 50% are singletons. This entry comes from a study of post-analysis software for immune sequencing data. The study, taken as a whole, reports: Five or six TRBV segments appeared more often in patients than in controls, and TRBV5-6, TRBV5-1 and TRBV20-1 were among these.

The germline V gene has CDR1 DFQATT and CDR2 SNEGSKA (reference sequence). V was pared by 8 bases and J by 3 bases, with 8 bases of the junction left unmatched. CDR3 size: 14 residues. The TCR originated in a girl between 10 and 17 years old with multiple sclerosis. This chain connects TRBV20-1 to TRBJ2-5; 11 nucleotides match TRBD2. Sequencing was done on a sample of blood. The CDR3 region is CSPLVTSGKETQYF. Written as DNA, the CDR3 is TGCAGTCCACTTGTGACTAGCGGGAAAGAGACCCAGTACTTC.